A single sample gave rise to the 9 T cell receptor beta chains below, sequenced in a study of Ad26.COV2.S vaccination and SARS-CoV-2 variants (dated by TCRdb to the early 2020s). Libraries came from the immunoSEQ multiplex PCR assay. Held by TCRdb, this immuneACCESS table contains in-frame sequences only and omits some clones. Under half of the omission traces to an unresolved V gene where checked; the cause of the rest is unknown. The sample table lists around 320,000 clones, about 86% of them with a count of one. The top ten constitute under 2% of the sample. Read against the paper, the sample's treatment or condition label means: 19 received Ad26.COV2.S at low or high dose, single or two shots; several received placebo; per-sample allocation not given. Repertoires of vaccine and placebo recipients were sequenced from samples taken on day 63 after the first injection. The sequences come from peripheral blood, collected in a trial of Ad26.COV2.S vaccine versus placebo. These receptors were taken from a person between 18 and 65 years old who received the Ad26.COV2.S COVID-19 vaccine or a placebo.

The V and J genes are TRBV5-5 and TRBJ2-7; D is unresolved. The CDR3 spans 13 residues. Trimming shortened V by 0 bases and J by 3 bases, and 7 bases separated the two germline ends. The V gene's germline CDR1 is SGHKS and CDR2 YYEKEE (reference sequence). This CDR3 is CASSLAAVYEQYF. The DNA for the CDR3 is TGTGCCAGCAGCTTGGCCGCCGTCTACGAGCAGTACTTC.

V is TRBV5-4 and J is TRBJ2-1; possibly TRBD1 or TRBD2 for D (5 bases each). Germline CDR1 and CDR2: SGHNT and YYREEE (reference sequence). The CDR3 loop spans 15 amino acids. Trimming took off 3 bases at V and 6 bases at J, with 16 bases between the two ends. Written as DNA, the CDR3 is TGTGCCAGCAGCTCCGAATCCGGGACCTTCAATGAGCAGTTCTTC. Translated: CASSSESGTFNEQFF. The whole variable domain, remainder taken from reference TRBV5-4 and TRBJ2-1, is ETGVTQSPTHLIKTRGQQVTLRCSSQSGHNTVSWYQQALGQGPQFIFQYYREEENGRGNFPPRFSGLQFPNYSSELNVNALELDDSALYLCASSSESGTFNEQFFGPGTRLTVL.

The chain employs TRBV7-2 and TRBJ1-1; 8 bases align to TRBD1. CDR3 length equals 14 residues. Per the germline V gene, CDR1 is SGHTA and CDR2 is FQGNSA. Losses at the gene ends were 6 bases for V and 2 bases for J; bases not matched to a gene: 5. For the CDR3, the DNA is TGTGCCAGCAGGGGACAGGCGTCAAACACTGAAGCTTTCTTT. Its protein product is CASRGQASNTEAFF.

This chain links TRBV6-1 with TRBJ2-7; 7 bases are a match to TRBD1. The J segment lost 2 bases and the V segment lost 3 bases, leaving 4 bases of the junction unmatched. The CDR3 spans 14 residues. CDR1 and CDR2 (germline): MNHNS, SASEGT. CDR3 DNA: TGTGCCAGCAGTGACAGGGACAGAGCCTACGAGCAGTACTTC. It is translated as CASSDRDRAYEQYF.

The J gene is TRBJ1-3, the V gene TRBV5-5; unclear D gene. Trimming removed 0 bases at V and 5 bases at J, with 9 bases between. The germline CDR1 and CDR2 sequences are SGHKS and YYEKEE (reference sequence). This CDR3 is 14 amino acids long. The DNA of the CDR3 is TGTGCCAGCAGCTTGGGGCCGGATCGAAACACCATATATTTT. It translates to CASSLGPDRNTIYF.

This chain uses TRBV14 with TRBJ1-1, with D tentatively TRBD1 (5 bases). Trimming stripped 8 bases from V and 7 bases from J, with 20 bases between. Germline V gene data show CDR1 as SGHDN and CDR2 as FVKESK. This CDR3 is 14 amino acids long. The CDR3 reads CASSKGTFYLEAFF. The CDR3, as DNA: TGTGCCAGCTCAAAGGGGACGTTTTATCTTGAAGCTTTCTTT.

This clone was detected a few times. Relative to the germline gene, one junction end is altered; a read error may explain this. The chain employs TRBV12-3 or TRBV12-4 and TRBJ1-1, with D perhaps TRBD1 (5 bases). The CDR3 has 13 amino acids. The chain's CDR3 is CASRFKGHSEAFF. DNA for the CDR3: TGTGCCAGCCGTTTCAAGGGGCACTCTGAAGCTTTCTTT.

The chain employs TRBV3-1 (or the pseudogene TRBV3-2) and TRBJ2-7, with TRBD2 as a possible D gene (6 bases). Germline CDR1 reads LGHDT; CDR2 reads YNNKEL (reference sequence). CDR3 length: 14 amino acids. The V end was cut by 1 base, the J end by 4 bases, with 11 bases between. CDR3 region: CASSQGGLLYEQYF. In DNA, the CDR3 is TGTGCCAGCAGCCAAGGGGGACTGCTATACGAGCAGTACTTC.

The V and J genes are TRBV9 and TRBJ2-1; possibly TRBD1 or TRBD2 for D (7 bases each). V lost 4 bases to trimming and J lost 3 bases, with 14 bases between them. CDR3 length equals 15 residues. Germline lookup yields CDR1 SGDLS and CDR2 YYNGEE. The CDR3 reads CASSSSGGDYNEQFF. The CDR3 coding sequence is TGTGCCAGCAGCAGTTCAGGGGGGGACTACAATGAGCAGTTCTTC.